Described below is a single T cell receptor (beta chain) sequence and its context. Germline V CDR1 and CDR2: MDHEN, SYDVKM. The CDR3 is made up of 15 amino acids. V lost 4 bases and J 1 base, leaving 11 bases between the germline ends. This record belongs to a study of shared clonotypes between healthy human individuals. Here immunoSEQ multiplex PCR was the method, and the copy in TCRdb shows in-frame clones only, minus some. The profile shows hundreds of thousands of clones, around four fifths of them singletons. The sequenced material came from memory CD4+ T cells sorted from blood. As to subset: CD45RA-negative fraction. The rearrangement uses TRBV28 and TRBJ2-1; the D gene is possibly TRBD2 (5 bases). This clonotype was sampled from a woman under 40 in good health. Here the CDR3 reads CASSWGSVSYNEQFF. Here the CDR3 DNA reads TGTGCCAGCAGTTGGGGTAGCGTTTCCTACAATGAGCAGTTCTTC.